The 19 T cell receptor beta chains reported below all come from one sample, sequenced in a study of T-cell memory formation after mild COVID-19. Using its own MiXCR run on the 5' RACE reads, TCRdb lists one record per CDR3 protein. The table lists roughly 150,000 distinct CDR3 sequences, over 10% of them singletons. Material for sequencing was PBMCs or a T cell subset sorted from them (not recorded which). The receptors come from a man aged 18 to 30 who had mild COVID-19 (a few samples of this study predate the infection). Cell type and time point are not known.

V usage is TRBV12-3 or TRBV12-4 and J usage is TRBJ2-7, with 7 nucleotides matching TRBD1. V shed 6 bases, J shed 0 bases, and the junction held 8 bases outside the gene matches. The CDR3 contains 15 residues. The CDR3 DNA reads TGTGCCAGCAGCCCCGGGACAGTCAGCTCCTACGAGCAGTACTTC. Its translation is CASSPGTVSSYEQYF.

This clonotype was observed a handful of times. The CDR3 loop is CASSSTHGGPSTDTQYF. The CDR3 DNA follows: TGTGCCAGCAGCTCCACCCACGGGGGGCCGAGCACAGATACGCAGTATTTT. This chain uses TRBV7-3 with TRBJ2-3, with D perhaps matching TRBD2 (7 bases). The CDR3 is 17 residues long. Trimming left V 4 bases short and J 0 bases short, with 17 bases between. Germline CDR1 SGHTA, CDR2 FQGTGA.

This clonotype turned up a few times. V is TRBV20-1 and J is TRBJ2-5, with TRBD2 matching over 10 bases. The V segment lost 2 bases and the J segment 5 bases; nucleotides outside the gene matches: 5. This CDR3 spans 14 amino acids. The germline V gene encodes CDR1 DFQATT and CDR2 SNEGSKA (reference sequence). Here the CDR3 reads CSARPTSGAETQYF. CDR3 DNA: TGCAGTGCTAGACCCACTAGCGGGGCGGAGACCCAGTACTTC.

This clonotype was found a few times. The V call is TRBV2, the J call TRBJ2-1, with a tentative D call TRBD1 (5 bases). The germline V gene has CDR1 SNHLY and CDR2 FYNNEI. V was clipped by 6 bases and J by 3 bases, with 15 bases between them. This CDR3 region has 15 residues. CDR3 region: CASRKEMTVYNEQFF. The CDR3 DNA is TGTGCCAGCAGGAAAGAAATGACAGTCTACAATGAGCAGTTCTTC.

This clonotype was detected only a few times. The rearrangement uses TRBV19 and TRBJ2-3; 9 bases map to TRBD2. There are 12 residues in the CDR3. The V gene end was trimmed by 6 bases and the J gene end by 6 bases; junction bases not matched to a gene: 1. Per germline, CDR1 LNHDA and CDR2 SQIVND (reference sequence). CDR3 in amino acids: CASRLAGDTQYF. CDR3 nucleotide sequence: TGTGCCAGTAGGCTAGCGGGGGATACGCAGTATTTT.

This chain connects TRBV5-1 to TRBJ2-1, with 7 bases fitting TRBD1. J gave up 2 bases and V 1 base, and 3 bases lay outside the gene matches. Germline CDR1 and CDR2: SGHRS and YFSETQ. The CDR3 has 15 amino acids. CDR3 in DNA: TGCGCCAGCAGCTTGTTGCAGGGGGCCTACAATGAGCAGTTCTTC. The encoded protein is CASSLLQGAYNEQFF.

The V gene is TRBV5-6, the J gene TRBJ1-5, with D maybe TRBD1 (6 bases). The germline V gene has CDR1 SGHDT and CDR2 YYEEEE. The V and J ends lost 4 bases and 0 bases respectively, with 17 bases between them. This CDR3 has 17 amino acids. CDR3: CASSQRGGLYSNQPQHF. CDR3 in DNA: TGTGCCAGCAGCCAGCGGGGGGGGCTTTATAGCAATCAGCCCCAGCATTTT.

This clonotype was found many times. The chain is built from TRBV10-3 and TRBJ2-7; 9 bases align to TRBD1. Germline CDR1 and CDR2: ENHRY and SYGVKD. This CDR3 spans 16 amino acids. The V and J ends lost 0 bases and 3 bases, in that order; junction bases with no gene match: 6. CDR3 loop: CAISESDRGSGYEQYF. The DNA of the CDR3 is TGTGCCATCAGTGAGTCGGACAGGGGAAGTGGCTACGAGCAGTACTTC.

This clonotype was detected only a few times. The gene calls are TRBV27 and TRBJ1-4; D remains unclear. Deletions cut 4 bases from V and 1 base from J, with 7 bases between. Germline values: CDR1 MNHEY, CDR2 SMNVEV (reference sequence). The CDR3 runs 14 residues. The CDR3 DNA reads TGTGCCAGCAGTTCGGTGAGAACTAATGAAAAACTGTTTTTT. Residues: CASSSVRTNEKLFF.

This clonotype appeared a few times. The chain carries TRBV18 and TRBJ2-3, with 9 bases matching TRBD2. CDR1 and CDR2 (germline): KGHSH, LQKENI. The CDR3 is made up of 16 amino acids. After removal of 1 base from V and 5 bases from J, the junction contained 7 bases not matched to a gene. CDR3 DNA sequence: TGTGCCAGCTCACCACTTTCGCTAGCGGGAATAGATACGCAGTATTTT. It is translated as CASSPLSLAGIDTQYF. The full variable domain, completed using reference TRBV18 and TRBJ2-3, is NAGVMQNPRHLVRRRGQEARLRCSPMKGHSHVYWYRQLPEEGLKFMVYLQKENIIDESGMPKERFSAEFPKEGPSILRIQQVVRGDSAAYFCASSPLSLAGIDTQYFGPGTRLTVL.

This clonotype was seen only a few times. V gene TRBV15 combines with J gene TRBJ2-3; perhaps TRBD1 as D (6 bases). CDR3 length: 16 residues. CDR1 and CDR2 from the germline V gene are LNHNV and YYDKDF (reference sequence). V was cut by 4 bases and J by 2 bases, with 16 bases left in between. DNA of the CDR3: TGTGCCACCAGCACGTCGACAGGCGCCTTCACAGATACGCAGTATTTT. This sequence encodes CATSTSTGAFTDTQYF.

This clonotype was seen many times. The chain couples TRBV5-5 to TRBJ2-3, with unresolved D. From germline, CDR1 is SGHKS and CDR2 YYEKEE (reference sequence). There are 15 residues in the CDR3. V gave up 0 bases and J gave up 0 bases, with 8 bases separating them. CDR3 nucleotides: TGTGCCAGCAGCTTGGGGGTAACTAGCACAGATACGCAGTATTTT. It encodes CASSLGVTSTDTQYF.

The rearrangement uses TRBV18 and TRBJ2-5, with D possibly matching TRBD1 (6 bases). The CDR3 loop spans 13 amino acids. V lost 6 bases to trimming and J lost 2 bases, with 10 bases between them. CDR1 is KGHSH and CDR2 is LQKENI in the germline V gene. The CDR3 spells CASSGAQQETQYF. The DNA of the CDR3 is TGTGCCAGCTCGGGGGCCCAACAAGAGACCCAGTACTTC.

This clonotype turned up a few times. The V gene is TRBV28, the J gene TRBJ1-2; 8 bases map to TRBD1. The V segment lost 5 bases and the J segment 8 bases; nucleotides outside the gene matches: 10. Germline loops: CDR1 MDHEN, CDR2 SYDVKM. The CDR3 is 14 amino acids. DNA of the CDR3: TGTGCCAGCAGTCAGGGGGCTGTTCAAGTGGGCTACACCTTC. Translating it yields CASSQGAVQVGYTF.

This clonotype appeared many times. The chain combines TRBV30 with TRBJ2-5; a weak D match, TRBD2 (6 bases). The CDR3 sequence is 13 residues long. V was pared by 4 bases and J by 0 bases, with 9 bases between. The germline CDR1 and CDR2 sequences are GTSNPN and SVGIG (reference sequence). CDR3 DNA: TGTGCCTGGACGGGCGGGGACCAAGAGACCCAGTACTTC. Amino acid sequence: CAWTGGDQETQYF.

This chain uses TRBV2 with TRBJ2-1; possible D gene TRBD2, 5 bases. Looked up from germline, CDR1 is SNHLY and CDR2 is FYNNEI. The CDR3 length is 14 residues. V was clipped by 5 bases and J by 2 bases, with 10 bases between them. The CDR3: CASSRGDAYNEQFF. The CDR3 DNA follows: TGTGCCAGCAGTCGGGGTGACGCCTACAATGAGCAGTTCTTC.

This clonotype showed up just a few times. The V call is TRBV28, the J call TRBJ2-1; 7 bases map to TRBD1. The trim removed 6 bases at V and 7 bases at J, leaving 12 bases unmatched. This CDR3 is built from 15 residues. The germline gives CDR1 MDHEN, CDR2 SYDVKM. Here the CDR3 reads CASRVEQGRWNEQFF. The CDR3 nucleotides are TGTGCCAGCAGAGTTGAACAGGGGCGTTGGAATGAGCAGTTCTTC.

This clonotype was recorded a few times. The genes are TRBV5-1 and TRBJ2-3; D is uncertain. The V and J ends lost 0 bases and 5 bases respectively, with 13 bases between them. The CDR3 extends over 15 amino acids. In germline, CDR1 is SGHRS, CDR2 YFSETQ. This CDR3 reads CASSLATLVIDTQYF. CDR3 nucleotide sequence: TGCGCCAGCAGCTTGGCGACTTTAGTGATAGATACGCAGTATTTT.

The chain employs TRBV11-1 and TRBJ1-1, with a weak D call TRBD1 (5 bases). V shed 3 bases and J shed 4 bases, with 12 bases lying between them. There are 14 residues in the CDR3. Per germline, CDR1 SGHAT and CDR2 FQDESV (reference sequence). CDR3 amino acids: CASSFSGGITEAFF. The DNA of the CDR3 is TGTGCCAGCAGCTTTTCCGGGGGGATCACTGAAGCTTTCTTT. Supplemented by reference TRBV11-1 and TRBJ1-1, the full variable domain reads EAEVAQSPRYKITEKSQAVAFWCDPISGHATLYWYRQILGQGPELLVQFQDESVVDDSQLPKDRFSAERLKGVDSTLKIQPAELGDSAMYLCASSFSGGITEAFFGQGTRLTVV.